What follows are 9 T cell receptor beta chains derived from one specimen sequenced in a study of T cell clonality in common variable immunodeficiency. Assay: immunoSEQ multiplex PCR; the TCRdb copy retains only in-frame clones and omits some. Singletons are absent from the sample, which has 50,000 to 70,000 clones. The sample comprised peripheral blood mononuclear cells. Receptor source: a person aged 18-70 years in good health.

The sample holds a few counts of this clone. At one boundary the junction diverges from the germline segment, which might be a read error. Other DNA sequences from this sample encode an identical CDR3 as well. The part of the CDR3 DNA that was read is TGTGCCAGTATTAAGGGGGCGCGTGGAAACACA. Its translation: CASIKGARGNT. The full CDR3 protein is CASIKGARGNTIYF. The V and J genes are TRBV19 and TRBJ1-3; 7 positions agree with TRBD1. The sequenced fragment ends 3 residues before the CDR3 boundary, so the rest is inferred from the germline J gene. This CDR3 is built from 14 residues. Germline-derived CDR1 and CDR2 are LNHDA and SQIVND (reference sequence).

At least ten counts were recorded for this clone. The CDR3 end lies 3 residues beyond the end of the read and is filled in from the germline J gene. The rearrangement uses TRBV5-6 and TRBJ1-2; perhaps TRBD1 as D (6 bases). The V and J ends lost 4 bases and 1 base respectively, with 14 bases between them. CDR3 length: 15 amino acids. The germline gives CDR1 SGHDT, CDR2 YYEEEE. Partial CDR3 DNA: TGTGCCAGCAGCCCCCCGGGACATGTTAACTATGGC. Amino acids: CASSPPGHVNYG. The full CDR3 is CASSPPGHVNYGYTF.

This clone came up many times. The CDR3 end falls 3 residues outside the read, so it is completed with the germline J gene. This chain links TRBV9 with TRBJ2-1, with a weak D call TRBD1 (6 bases). Germline loops: CDR1 SGDLS, CDR2 YYNGEE. The V end was cut by 1 base, the J end by 7 bases, with 9 bases between. CDR3 length equals 13 residues. The part of the CDR3 DNA that was read is TGTGCCAGCAGCGTATCAGGGGCGAATGAG. It codes for CASSVSGANE. From start to end, the CDR3 is CASSVSGANEQFF.

This clone was recorded many times. The read halts 3 residues ahead of the CDR3 end, with the missing end drawn from the germline J gene. The rearrangement links TRBV29-1 to TRBJ2-3, with 7 bases lining up with TRBD2. V gave up 7 bases and J gave up 2 bases; unmatched junction bases: 12. CDR1 is SQVTM, CDR2 ANQGSEA, per germline. The length of the CDR3 is 15 residues. Partial CDR3 DNA: TGCAGCGGGGGGGTTAGGGCGGGGGTCACAGATACG. It encodes CSGGVRAGVTDT. The whole CDR3 region reads CSGGVRAGVTDTQYF.

This clone showed up just a few times. The read ends 3 residues shy of where the CDR3 ends; the end is completed using the germline J gene. This rearrangement joins TRBV7-9 to TRBJ1-2, with D unclear. Germline loops: CDR1 SEHNR, CDR2 FQNEAQ (reference sequence). The CDR3 spans 14 residues. The CDR3 spells CASSSWTSGYDYTF. CDR3 DNA, as far as it was read: TGTGCCAGCAGCTCCTGGACTAGCGGCTACGAC.

This clone has more than one count but fewer than ten. The sequenced fragment ends 3 residues before the CDR3 boundary, so the rest is inferred from the germline J gene. This chain uses TRBV7-9 with TRBJ2-5; D is perhaps TRBD1 or TRBD2 (5 bases each). Trimming shortened V by 0 bases and J by 4 bases, and 9 bases separated the two germline ends. Germline CDR1 reads SEHNR; CDR2 reads FQNEAQ (reference sequence). The CDR3 has 14 amino acids. The CDR3 bases that were read are TGTGCCAGCAGCTTAGCCAGGGAGATAGAGACC. This translates into CASSLAREIET. In full, the CDR3 reads CASSLAREIETQYF.

In its sample, this clone was seen many times. Read data end 3 residues before the CDR3 end; the end is taken from the germline J gene. The V and J genes are TRBV7-2 and TRBJ2-1; a possible D gene is TRBD2 (7 bases). Trimming pared 3 bases from V and 5 bases from J, leaving 14 bases between. The CDR3 is made up of 15 amino acids. Germline lookup yields CDR1 SGHTA and CDR2 FQGNSA. The CDR3 here is CASSFGGGPNNEQFF. The CDR3 DNA, read in part, is TGTGCCAGCAGCTTTGGGGGGGGGCCTAACAATGAG.

This clone was recorded at least ten times. The observed sequence ends 3 residues before the CDR3 terminus, with the missing tail filled in from the germline J gene. V is TRBV30 and J is TRBJ2-2; D perhaps matches TRBD1 (5 bases). Germline CDR1 is GTSNPN and CDR2 is SVGIG (reference sequence). The CDR3 sequence is 14 residues long. CDR3 bases read: TGTGCAACCGGACACCTGGCTGGAGCCGGGGAG. This codes for CATGHLAGAGE. The CDR3 in full is CATGHLAGAGELFF.

This clone was recorded at least ten times. CDR3 sequence: CAWSLQATFNEKLFF. CDR3 bases read: TGTGCCTGGAGTCTTCAGGCGACCTTTAATGAAAAG. The chain carries TRBV30 and TRBJ2-2; no clear D gene. The CDR3 end falls 3 residues outside the read, so it is completed with the germline J gene. The length of the CDR3 is 15 residues. Germline V CDR1 and CDR2: GTSNPN, SVGIG (reference sequence).